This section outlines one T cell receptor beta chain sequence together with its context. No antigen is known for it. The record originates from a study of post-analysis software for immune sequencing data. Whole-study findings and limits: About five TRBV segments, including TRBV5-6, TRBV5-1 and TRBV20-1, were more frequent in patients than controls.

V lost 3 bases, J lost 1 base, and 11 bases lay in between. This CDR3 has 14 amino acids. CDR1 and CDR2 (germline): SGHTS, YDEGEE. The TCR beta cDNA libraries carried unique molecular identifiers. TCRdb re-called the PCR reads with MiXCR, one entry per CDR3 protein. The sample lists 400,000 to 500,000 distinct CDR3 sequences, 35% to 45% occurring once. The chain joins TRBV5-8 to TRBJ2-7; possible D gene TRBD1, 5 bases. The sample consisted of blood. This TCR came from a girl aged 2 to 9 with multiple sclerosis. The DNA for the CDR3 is TGTGCCAGCAGCTCTGACAGTGGGTCCTACGAGCAGTACTTC. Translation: CASSSDSGSYEQYF.